This T cell receptor beta chain came from a study of human T cells and chemical hapten exposure. Study summary: After 6 days, upper back 0.01% DPC patch tests were scored.

It was the library that attached unique molecular identifiers to individual cDNA molecules. Using its own MiXCR run on the RACE reads, TCRdb lists one record per CDR3 protein. The repertoire includes about 82,000 distinct CDR3 sequences, 13% of them detected once, and around 5.8% sits in the top ten. The time point was: patch test 3, about 24 weeks after DPC sensitization. Treatment noted: therapeutic diphenylcyclopropenone sensitization with weekly scalp DPC. Study-level findings and limits: Healthy individuals' immune responses may differ from those of donors, who had alopecia. No shift was seen in TCRs above 1 in 1000 frequency with DPC sensitization.

The sample holds many counts of this clonotype. Its antigen remains unknown. The clonotype comes from a woman aged 45-65 years with alopecia areata. Some clones in this sample may be carry-over from other donors' samples. Sequencing was performed on whole blood, taken in connection with sensitization to the hapten diphenylcyclopropenone (DPC).

CDR3 in amino acids: CSAGRASGTSGREQFF. CDR3 DNA sequence: TGCAGTGCTGGCAGGGCCTCTGGGACTAGCGGGAGGGAGCAGTTCTTC. The rearrangement joins TRBV20-1 to TRBJ2-1; 15 bases align to TRBD2. Germline V lookup: CDR1 DFQATT, CDR2 SNEGSKA (reference sequence). The CDR3 spans 16 residues. After removal of 5 bases from V and 10 bases from J, the junction contained 12 bases not matched to a gene.